The entry below gives a single T cell receptor beta chain sequence along with its context. The target of this receptor is not known. Per-base quality was not reported, and no clone a single base away is much larger than it. This sample was taken from a study of T cells in Graves' hyperthyroidism and ophthalmopathy (dated by TCRdb to 2018 to 2020). With respect to the entire study: Peripheral blood was sampled at the time of initial diagnosis, prior to any treatment. Thyroid tissue and blood T-cell repertoires from about six Graves' hyperthyroidism patients were also compared in the study. According to the paper, TCR Vbeta CDR3 sequencing was carried out on roughly 130 peripheral blood samples, which came from 40 to 45 ophthalmopathy, 70 to 80 hyperthyroidism and approximately 17 progressor patients. Once sampling was done, hyperthyroidism patients were given methimazole at a starting dose of 30 mg daily, whereas ophthalmopathy patients were given high-dose intravenous methylprednisolone. A discovery cohort of about 95 patients, approximately 44 with Graves' ophthalmopathy and 55 to 65 with stable Graves' hyperthyroidism, was used to find distinguishing TCR V-J signatures. The 100 discovery patients were divided at random into training and test sets in a 7:3 ratio. Prospective prediction of ophthalmopathy was tested in an independent validation cohort consisting of about 20 hyperthyroidism patients and some 16 patients who later progressed to ophthalmopathy. The full study reports these points: During validation, the model predicted progression to ophthalmopathy a median of roughly 7.1 months ahead of onset, with roughly 65% sensitivity and less than 85% specificity. A model built on a 13 V-J signature distinguished ophthalmopathy from stable hyperthyroidism, reaching 85% to 90% sensitivity and 81% to 83% specificity in cross-validation and 80%/75% in testing. No statistical method was used to fix the sample size in advance, and group allocation was not hidden from the investigators. Most expanded thyroid clonotypes (frequency above 0.001) were also found in blood, which suggests that blood repertoires may mirror thyroid immune responses.

The germline V gene supplies CDR1 SNHLY and CDR2 FYNNEI. The CDR3 measures 14 amino acids from cysteine to phenylalanine. Just CDR3 DNA is preserved here, 42 bases in frame from base 1. V lost 10 bases and J lost 4 bases; the stretch between them is 20 bases long. A patient counted as having stable Graves' hyperthyroidism if no progression to ophthalmopathy occurred over 18 months of follow-up. The hyperthyroidism patients were between 18 and 65 years old and newly diagnosed, with a disease duration of less than 2 months. Patients with uncontrolled infections, other autoimmune diseases, pregnancy or lactation were excluded. Diagnoses relied on clinical symptoms, serum thyroxine and TRAb, thyroid ultrasound and orbital computed tomography. PBMCs were separated from under 11 ml of fresh peripheral blood using Ficoll-Paque density gradient centrifugation. Total RNA was extracted with Trizol reagent, and quality was checked on an Agilent 2100 Bioanalyzer.

Amplification of TCR beta CDR3 regions was carried out from RNA transcripts. The TCR CDR3 was subjected to a first round of RT-PCR using the HTBI primer set and the Qiagen OneStep RT-PCR kit. Libraries were constructed in a second round of multiplex PCR, after which size selection and purification were performed. Libraries were sequenced paired-end with 100 bp reads on an Illumina HiSeq2000. On the authors' methods: SOAPnuke was used to process the raw data, with reads discarded if the reads contained adapters or uncalled bases, had a mean Phred below 15, or lacked an exact constant-primer or identifier match. COPE v1.2.5 was used to merge high-quality paired reads, and clonotypes were defined as unique nucleotide sequences. Clonotypes were aligned to IMGT TRBV, TRBD and TRBJ reference segments using MiTCR v1.1. Analysis was restricted to V-J combinations with a frequency above 0.0001, which covered just over 98% of repertoires. A TCS score was defined as the ratio between F50 (clonal expansion) and ExV (chaos), using BLOSUM62-based TCRdist between CDR3 peptides within each V-J. Welch's t-statistics and random forest reduced roughly 530 V-J features to about 12, which were used in a naive Bayes classifier (R e1071). Thyroid-blood repertoire similarity was quantified with the Morisita-Horn index. TCRdb reanalyzed the raw reads on its own, using fastp at Q25 for trimming and MiXCR for clone calling, and kept in-frame beta chains. Every distinct CDR3 protein forms one entry, paired with its most common genes and DNA. The V and J calls and clone size are TCRdb's, not the authors'. A total of roughly 700,000 distinct CDR3 sequences appear in this sample, around 40% of them only once. Approximately 31% of the sample belongs to the ten largest clones.

The sequenced sample consisted of blood. The V and J genes are TRBV2 and TRBJ2-7; 6 matching bases give a weak D call of TRBD1. The sequence derives from a woman aged 40 to 50 with Graves' hyperthyroidism. The nucleotides are TGTGCCATCCGGGGACCGACAGGACGGTACGAGCAGTACTTC. It translates to CAIRGPTGRYEQYF.